These 10 T cell receptor beta chains came from one sample sequenced in a study of graft-versus-host responses after intestinal transplantation. Their antigens are not known. Clones were read by immunoSEQ multiplex PCR, and TCRdb kept only the in-frame ones, dropping some. The profile shows 99,000 or so clones, 85% to 95% of them singletons. The material was unstimulated CD8+ T cells sorted from spleen or lymph node cells, obtained before transplant. All receptors come from a human donor who was the organ donor for an intestinal transplant.

The CDR3 DNA reads as TGTGCCAGCAGCTCAGCCATGGGACAGGCGAACTATGGCTACACCTTC. The encoded protein is CASSSAMGQANYGYTF. The chain combines TRBV11-3 with TRBJ1-2; TRBD1 agrees at 8 bases. The CDR3 loop spans 16 amino acids. The V segment lost 4 bases and the J segment 2 bases; nucleotides outside the gene matches: 9. CDR1 is SGHNT, CDR2 YENEEA, per germline.

The chain uses TRBV30 and TRBJ2-3; 10 positions agree with TRBD2. The germline CDR1 and CDR2 sequences are GTSNPN and SVGIG (reference sequence). The J segment lost 4 bases and the V segment lost 7 bases, leaving 8 bases of the junction unmatched. The CDR3 consists of 14 residues. CDR3 in amino acids: CAFSSGSWADTQYF. The CDR3 DNA reads as TGTGCCTTCTCTAGCGGGAGTTGGGCAGATACGCAGTATTTT.

The rearrangement joins TRBV2 to TRBJ1-5, with TRBD1 matching over 8 bases. The J segment lost 6 bases and the V segment lost 4 bases, leaving 5 bases of the junction unmatched. Germline CDR1 is SNHLY and CDR2 is FYNNEI. This CDR3 region has 14 residues. The CDR3 is CASSATGERQPQHF. CDR3 nucleotide sequence: TGTGCCAGCAGTGCGACAGGGGAGCGTCAGCCCCAGCATTTT.

The chain employs TRBV15 and TRBJ1-2, with D possibly being TRBD1 (5 bases). In germline, CDR1 is LNHNV, CDR2 YYDKDF (reference sequence). There are 18 residues in the CDR3. Between the trimmed V and J ends, which lost 1 base and 0 bases, there was a span of 18 bases. CDR3 amino acids: CATSRVPLRRGANYGYTF. The CDR3 DNA is TGTGCCACCAGCAGAGTTCCTCTGAGGAGGGGCGCTAACTATGGCTACACCTTC. Full variable domain (remainder filled in from reference TRBV15 and TRBJ1-2): DAMVIQNPRYQVTQFGKPVTLSCSQTLNHNVMYWYQQKSSQAPKLLFHYYDKDFNNEADTPDNFQSRRPNTSFCFLDIRSPGLGDTAMYLCATSRVPLRRGANYGYTFGSGTRLTVV.

The CDR3 DNA sequence: TGTGCCAGCAGCTTACTAGCGGGAGGCTACAATGAGCAGTTCTTC. As protein: CASSLLAGGYNEQFF. The chain has TRBV7-3 and TRBJ2-1; 11 bases are a match to TRBD2. Germline values: CDR1 SGHTA, CDR2 FQGTGA. The V segment lost 2 bases and the J segment 3 bases; nucleotides outside the gene matches: 0. This CDR3 is 15 amino acids long.

The chain joins TRBV27 to TRBJ1-2; 10 bases fit TRBD1. CDR1 is MNHEY and CDR2 is SMNVEV in the germline V gene (reference sequence). The junction had 14 bases not matched to a gene; V was cut back by 5 bases and J by 8 bases. This CDR3 comprises 16 residues. CDR3 DNA sequence: TGTGCCAGCAGTCCCGGACAGGGGGGACACCTAGTAGGCTACACCTTC. The encoded protein is CASSPGQGGHLVGYTF.

This clone was counted a single time. The CDR3 sequence is CASSLGLLLDQETQYF. The DNA of the CDR3 is TGCGCCAGCAGCCTTGGACTCCTCCTAGATCAAGAGACCCAGTACTTC. The chain combines TRBV4-1 with TRBJ2-5, with a possible D match to TRBD2 (5 bases). The germline V and J ends were trimmed by 4 bases and 2 bases, with 17 bases remaining between them. CDR1 and CDR2 (germline): MGHRA, YSYEKL. This CDR3 has 16 amino acids.

As to this clone: The same CDR3 arises from other DNA sequences in this sample as well. This chain connects TRBV10-2 to TRBJ2-1; TRBD2 matches 14 bases. The CDR3 consists of 16 residues. Per the germline V gene, CDR1 is WSHSY and CDR2 is SAAADI. Losses at the gene ends were 7 bases for V and 6 bases for J; bases not matched to a gene: 8. This CDR3 reads CASTTPGLAGGNEQFF. The CDR3 DNA reads TGCGCCAGCACCACCCCCGGACTAGCGGGGGGCAATGAGCAGTTCTTC.

This chain connects TRBV19 to TRBJ1-4; 10 bases are a match to TRBD1. This CDR3 spans 16 amino acids. CDR1 LNHDA and CDR2 SQIVND come from the germline V gene (reference sequence). V trimming: 5 bases; J trimming: 7 bases; junction bases outside the gene matches: 10. The CDR3 DNA is TGTGCCAGTAGTCGGGACAGGGGAATCGAGGGTGAAAAACTGTTTTTT. This translates into CASSRDRGIEGEKLFF.

This chain joins TRBV4-1 and TRBJ2-2; 9 bases map to TRBD1. The V and J ends lost 4 bases and 5 bases, in that order; junction bases with no gene match: 5. Germline CDR1 and CDR2: MGHRA and YSYEKL. The CDR3 contains 15 residues. The CDR3: CASSRGTGKTGELFF. The CDR3 DNA is TGCGCCAGCAGCCGAGGGACAGGGAAAACCGGGGAGCTGTTTTTT.